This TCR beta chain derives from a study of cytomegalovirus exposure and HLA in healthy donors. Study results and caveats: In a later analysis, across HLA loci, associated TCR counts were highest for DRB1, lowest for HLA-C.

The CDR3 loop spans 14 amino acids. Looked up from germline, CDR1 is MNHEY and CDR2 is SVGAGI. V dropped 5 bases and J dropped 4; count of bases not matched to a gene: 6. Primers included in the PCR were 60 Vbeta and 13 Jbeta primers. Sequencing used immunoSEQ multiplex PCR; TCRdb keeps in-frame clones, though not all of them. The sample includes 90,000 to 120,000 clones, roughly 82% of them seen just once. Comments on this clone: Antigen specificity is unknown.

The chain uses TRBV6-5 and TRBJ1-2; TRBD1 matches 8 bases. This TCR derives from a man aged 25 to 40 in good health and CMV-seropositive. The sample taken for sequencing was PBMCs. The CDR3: CASSLDRGGYGYTF. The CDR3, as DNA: TGTGCCAGCAGTCTTGACAGGGGTGGCTATGGCTACACCTTC.